This entry lists 14 T cell receptor beta chains sequenced from one sample in a study of post-analysis software for immune sequencing data. Study-level points and caveats: Patients used about five TRBV segments, including TRBV5-6, TRBV5-1 and TRBV20-1, more often than controls.

Built from TCR beta cDNA, the libraries had unique molecular identifiers in them. MiXCR, applied by TCRdb to the PCR reads, yields one record per CDR3 protein. Of approximately 690,000 distinct CDR3 sequences listed, around 60% are singletons. These receptors' targets are unknown. The specimen sequenced was blood. The receptors shown here come from a girl aged 2 to 10 with multiple sclerosis.

This rearrangement joins TRBV20-1 to TRBJ2-3; D is unresolved. Germline CDR1 DFQATT, CDR2 SNEGSKA (reference sequence). Trimming left V 0 bases short and J 1 base short, with 11 bases between. CDR3 length: 15 residues. The CDR3 region has the DNA TGCAGTGCTAGAGATGGGCCCAAACGCACAGATACGCAGTATTTT. Residues: CSARDGPKRTDTQYF.

This chain joins TRBV7-2 and TRBJ2-5; 8 bases fit TRBD2. CDR3 length: 15 amino acids. Per the germline V gene, CDR1 is SGHTA and CDR2 is FQGNSA. The J segment lost 4 bases and the V segment lost 6 bases, leaving 10 bases of the junction unmatched. CDR3 amino acids: CASRGGAGVGETQYF. CDR3 nucleotide sequence: TGTGCCAGCAGGGGGGGAGCGGGGGTTGGAGAGACCCAGTACTTC. Full variable domain (outside the CDR3, taken from reference TRBV7-2 and TRBJ2-5): GAGVSQSPSNKVTEKGKDVELRCDPISGHTALYWYRQSLGQGLEFLIYFQGNSAPDKSGLPSDRFSAERTGGSVSTLTIQRTQQEDSAVYLCASRGGAGVGETQYFGPGTRLLVL.

V gene TRBV6-2 or TRBV6-3 combines with J gene TRBJ1-5, with a possible D match to TRBD1 (6 bases). The V and J ends lost 6 bases and 7 bases respectively, with 16 bases between them. Germline V lookup: CDR1 MNHEY, CDR2 SVGEGT. The CDR3 is made up of 14 amino acids. The CDR3 DNA is TGTGCCAGCAGCCACGGGACACTTAGCCAGCCCCAGCATTTT. The encoded protein is CASSHGTLSQPQHF.

This rearrangement joins TRBV6-1 to TRBJ2-3; D unclear. CDR1 and CDR2 from the germline V gene are MNHNS and SASEGT. The V and J ends lost 7 bases and 4 bases respectively, with 15 bases between them. The CDR3 is 14 amino acids. CDR3 nucleotides: TGTGCCAGCACTGTATTCTACCCCCCAGATACGCAGTATTTT. Its protein is CASTVFYPPDTQYF.

The rearrangement links TRBV12-3 or TRBV12-4 to TRBJ2-3; 11 nucleotides align to TRBD2. V shed 2 bases and J 4 bases; nucleotides not matched to a gene: 5. The CDR3 is made up of 16 amino acids. CDR3 loop: CASSLSPSGGPDTQYF. Written as DNA, the CDR3 is TGTGCCAGCAGTTTAAGTCCTAGCGGGGGGCCAGATACGCAGTATTTT.

The chain has TRBV20-1 and TRBJ2-7; 7 bases are shared with TRBD2. With 7 bases clipped from V and 1 base from J, the junction kept 4 bases outside the gene matches. Germline V lookup: CDR1 DFQATT, CDR2 SNEGSKA (reference sequence). The CDR3 covers 12 residues. The CDR3 coding sequence is TGCAGTGGGGGAGGGACTTCCTACGAGCAGTACTTC. This codes for CSGGGTSYEQYF.

The V gene is TRBV27, the J gene TRBJ2-1; TRBD1 matches 9 bases. The germline V gene encodes CDR1 MNHEY and CDR2 SMNVEV (reference sequence). This CDR3 has 13 residues. The V and J ends lost 7 bases and 9 bases, in that order; junction bases with no gene match: 7. This CDR3 is CASKGTGYFEQFF. CDR3 nucleotides: TGTGCCAGCAAAGGGACAGGGTATTTTGAGCAGTTCTTC.

This clonotype has a handful of counts. The rearrangement links TRBV29-1 to TRBJ2-5; 7 nucleotides match TRBD2. V lost 6 bases, J lost 4 bases, and 8 bases stayed unmatched. The CDR3 loop spans 13 amino acids. Germline V gene lookup returns CDR1 SQVTM and CDR2 ANQGSEA. CDR3: CSVSGRMGETQYF. The CDR3 DNA reads TGCAGCGTGTCCGGGAGGATGGGAGAGACCCAGTACTTC.

This clonotype was recorded a few times. The V and J genes are TRBV12-3 or TRBV12-4 and TRBJ1-4, with 9 bases fitting TRBD1. The CDR3 sequence is 15 residues long. V trimming: 1 base; J trimming: 7 bases; junction bases outside the gene matches: 4. The CDR3: CASSLDRGLIEKLFF. The DNA of the CDR3 is TGTGCCAGCAGTTTAGACAGGGGGCTCATTGAAAAACTGTTTTTT.

This clonotype has a handful of counts. J is TRBJ2-7 and V is TRBV30, with D tentatively TRBD1 (5 bases). Trimming pared 2 bases from V and 2 bases from J, leaving 10 bases between. Germline V CDR1 and CDR2: GTSNPN, SVGIG (reference sequence). The CDR3 runs to 13 residues. CDR3: CAWSRGYPYEQYF. As DNA, the CDR3 is TGTGCCTGGAGTAGGGGCTATCCCTACGAGCAGTACTTC.

The V and J genes are TRBV11-2 and TRBJ2-7; TRBD2 agrees at 10 bases. The length of the CDR3 is 14 residues. After removal of 5 bases from V and 2 bases from J, the junction contained 3 bases not matched to a gene. CDR1 and CDR2 from the germline V gene are SGHAT and FQNNGV. The chain's CDR3 is CASSKLAGTYEQYF. CDR3 bases: TGTGCCAGCAGCAAACTAGCGGGGACCTACGAGCAGTACTTC.

This clonotype has just a few counts. The DNA for the CDR3 is TGCAGCGCCCAACGGGGGCTGGGGGAGACCCAGTACTTC. Its protein is CSAQRGLGETQYF. This chain connects TRBV29-1 to TRBJ2-5; either TRBD1 or TRBD2 may fit D (6 bases each). CDR1 SQVTM and CDR2 ANQGSEA come from the germline V gene. V shed 7 bases and J shed 5 bases, with 17 bases lying between them. The CDR3 spans 13 residues.

This clonotype appeared many times. The chain carries TRBV4-3 and TRBJ2-5; 8 bases align to TRBD2. Germline V lookup: CDR1 LGHNA, CDR2 YSLEER. V was clipped by 0 bases and J by 1 base; unmatched bases: 1. The CDR3 totals 15 residues. CDR3 nucleotide sequence: TGCGCCAGCAGCCAAGAACGGGGGGGCCAAGAGACCCAGTACTTC. Encoded protein: CASSQERGGQETQYF.

V and J are TRBV2 and TRBJ1-5; D gene ambiguous. Germline values: CDR1 SNHLY, CDR2 FYNNEI. The CDR3 loop spans 15 amino acids. The V end was cut by 1 base, the J end by 2 bases, with 9 bases between. This chain's CDR3 is CASSEGQVGNQPQHF. The DNA for the CDR3 is TGTGCCAGCAGTGAAGGGCAGGTTGGCAATCAGCCCCAGCATTTT.